The rows below give T cell receptor beta chains drawn from one sample of a study of CD8 T cells in ankylosing spondylitis. TCRdb re-derived calls from the 5' RACE reads in MiXCR, one entry per CDR3 protein. The sample holds fewer than 550,000 distinct CDR3 sequences; approximately 5% are singletons and the top ten take approximately 3.5%. The material sequenced was blood, either unsorted or a sorted T cell fraction (not recorded which). The receptors originated from a male donor with ankylosing spondylitis. Each CDR3 is given with its conserved first and last residue. A D gene is named only where the DNA matches it firmly. The size of a clone is reported for some rows only, either as once, few or many, or as a class for expanded clones.

TRBV29-1,.,14,many,TRBJ1-1,TGCAGCGTTGAGGTGAGGGGCCAGAACACTGAAGCTTTCTTT,CSVEVRGQNTEAFF
TRBV19,.,16,.,TRBJ1-6,TGTGCCAGTAGTATCCCCCAGGGCCGGCGGAATTCACCCCTCCACTTT,CASSIPQGRRNSPLHF
TRBV6-1,.,14,few,TRBJ1-1,TGTGCCAGCAGTAGCCAGGGAGAGGGCACTGAAGCTTTCTTT,CASSSQGEGTEAFF
TRBV14,.,16,many,TRBJ1-1,TGTGCCAGCAGCGACCTCGGACATTACGTGGACACTGAAGCTTTCTTT,CASSDLGHYVDTEAFF
TRBV11-1,TRBD1,16,many,TRBJ1-1,TGTGCCAGCAGCGACTACAGGGGAAAGTCTGACACTGAAGCTTTCTTT,CASSDYRGKSDTEAFF
TRBV5-1,.,14,many,TRBJ1-1,TGCGCCAGCAGCGTAGGACAGCCCCAAACTGAAGCTTTCTTT,CASSVGQPQTEAFF
TRBV7-2,.,13,many,TRBJ1-4,TGTGCCAGCAGCTTAATGAAAGCGGAAAAACTGTTTTTT,CASSLMKAEKLFF
TRBV29-1,.,12,many,TRBJ1-2,TGCAGCGCCCCGCGCCCAGAGGATGGCTACACCTTC,CSAPRPEDGYTF
TRBV9,.,15,many,TRBJ2-3,TGTGCCAGCAGCGTAGCTCCACATAGCACAGATACGCAGTATTTT,CASSVAPHSTDTQYF
TRBV6-2/TRBV6-3,TRBD2,17,many,TRBJ2-1,TGTGCCAGCAGTTACTTGGGCGGGGGGTCGTCCTACAATGAGCAGTTCTTC,CASSYLGGGSSYNEQFF
TRBV7-9,TRBD2,14,.,TRBJ2-7,TGTGCCAGCAGCTTCTTAGCGGGAGGGAGGGAGCAGTACTTC,CASSFLAGGREQYF
TRBV4-1,TRBD2,17,many,TRBJ2-2,TGCGCCAGCAGCCAACCAACTAGCGGGAGCGAAACCGGGGAGCTGTTTTTT,CASSQPTSGSETGELFF
TRBV20-1,TRBD1,13,many,TRBJ1-1,TGCAGTGCTAGATCAGACAGGGGTCCTGAAGCTTTCTTT,CSARSDRGPEAFF
TRBV7-9,.,13,.,TRBJ1-2,TGTGCCAGCAGCCCGACGGGAGCCTATGGCTACACCTTC,CASSPTGAYGYTF
TRBV5-1,.,12,many,TRBJ2-3,TGCGCCAGCAGCCCGGAGCTCGATACGCAGTATTTT,CASSPELDTQYF
TRBV18,.,15,many,TRBJ1-5,TGTGCCAGCTCACCATCGGGGGGGGGCAATCAGCCCCAGCATTTT,CASSPSGGGNQPQHF
TRBV7-8,TRBD2,16,many,TRBJ2-1,TGTGCCAGCAGCTTAGCGCTGGCGGGAGGGGCGGATGAGCAGTTCTTC,CASSLALAGGADEQFF
TRBV7-9,.,14,.,TRBJ2-7,TGTGCCAGCAGCTTAGTAAGTTCCCCCTACGAGCAGTACTTC,CASSLVSSPYEQYF
TRBV18,.,13,many,TRBJ1-1,TGTGCCAGCTCAACCTACAGGGACACTGAAGCTTTCTTT,CASSTYRDTEAFF
TRBV7-2,TRBD2,16,many,TRBJ2-5,TGTGCCAGCAGAACTAGCGGGAGGGATCTCCAAGAGACCCAGTACTTC,CASRTSGRDLQETQYF
TRBV7-2,.,13,many,TRBJ1-4,TGTGCCAGCAGCTTTCAGGGAGAGGAAAAACTGTTTTTT,CASSFQGEEKLFF
TRBV9,.,16,.,TRBJ2-6,TGTGCCAGCACCAGGGAGCGGCCCTCTGGGGCCAACGTCCTGACTTTC,CASTRERPSGANVLTF
TRBV7-2,.,14,many,TRBJ2-1,TGTGCCAGCAGCCGTCAGGGGCGCAGCGATGAGCAGTTCTTC,CASSRQGRSDEQFF
TRBV3-1,TRBD2,16,many,TRBJ2-1,TGTGCCAGCAGCCCTCCAGGTAGCGGGTCCTACAATGAGCAGTTCTTC,CASSPPGSGSYNEQFF
TRBV27,.,14,.,TRBJ2-1,TGTGCCAGCAGTCGTGCAGGGATTTACAATGAGCAGTTCTTC,CASSRAGIYNEQFF
TRBV11-2,TRBD2,18,many,TRBJ2-7,TGTGCCAGCAGCTTAGTCGGGACTAGCGGGAGTCTGGGCTACGAGCAGTACTTC,CASSLVGTSGSLGYEQYF
TRBV6-5,.,15,many,TRBJ1-5,TGTGCCAGCAGTTTACGGGTCGGGGGCAATCAGCCCCAGCATTTT,CASSLRVGGNQPQHF
TRBV4-2,TRBD2,17,.,TRBJ2-6,TGTGCCAGCAGCCCCCGGGACGGGGGGTCTGGGGCCAACGTCCTGACTTTC,CASSPRDGGSGANVLTF
TRBV5-1,TRBD1,15,many,TRBJ2-1,TGCGCCAGTTCTCCGGAGGACAGGGTTGTCAATGAGCAGTTCTTC,CASSPEDRVVNEQFF